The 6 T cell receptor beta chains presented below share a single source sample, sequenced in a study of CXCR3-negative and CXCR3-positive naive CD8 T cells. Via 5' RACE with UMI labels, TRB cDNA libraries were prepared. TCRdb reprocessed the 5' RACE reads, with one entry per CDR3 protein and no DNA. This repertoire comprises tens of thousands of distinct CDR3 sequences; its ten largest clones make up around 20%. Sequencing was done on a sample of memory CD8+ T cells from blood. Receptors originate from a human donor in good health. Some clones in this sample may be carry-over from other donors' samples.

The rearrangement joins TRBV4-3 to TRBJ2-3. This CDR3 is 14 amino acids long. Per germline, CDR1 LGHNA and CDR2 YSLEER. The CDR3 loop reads CASSQDMSQDTQYF.

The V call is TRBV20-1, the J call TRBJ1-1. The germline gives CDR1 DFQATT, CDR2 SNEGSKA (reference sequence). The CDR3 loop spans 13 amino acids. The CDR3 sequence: CSARGRMNTEAFF.

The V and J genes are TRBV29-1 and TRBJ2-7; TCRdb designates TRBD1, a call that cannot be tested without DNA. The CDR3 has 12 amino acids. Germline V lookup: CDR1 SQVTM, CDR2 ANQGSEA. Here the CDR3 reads CSARQETYEQYF.

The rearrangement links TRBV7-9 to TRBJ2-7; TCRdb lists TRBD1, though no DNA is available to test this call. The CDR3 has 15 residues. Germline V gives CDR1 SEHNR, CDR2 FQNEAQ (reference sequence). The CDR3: CASSPFRGRNYEQYF.

CDR3 loop: CASSSTGFAGANVLTF. V gene TRBV6-2 or TRBV6-3 combines with J gene TRBJ2-6; no DNA is available, so the TRBD1 call from TCRdb remains unchecked. CDR1 and CDR2 from the germline V gene are MNHEY and SVGEGT. The CDR3 runs 16 residues.

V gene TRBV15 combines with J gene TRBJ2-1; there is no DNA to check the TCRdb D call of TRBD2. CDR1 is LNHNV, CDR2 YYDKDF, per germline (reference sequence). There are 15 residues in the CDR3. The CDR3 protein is CATSRDPPPADEQFF.